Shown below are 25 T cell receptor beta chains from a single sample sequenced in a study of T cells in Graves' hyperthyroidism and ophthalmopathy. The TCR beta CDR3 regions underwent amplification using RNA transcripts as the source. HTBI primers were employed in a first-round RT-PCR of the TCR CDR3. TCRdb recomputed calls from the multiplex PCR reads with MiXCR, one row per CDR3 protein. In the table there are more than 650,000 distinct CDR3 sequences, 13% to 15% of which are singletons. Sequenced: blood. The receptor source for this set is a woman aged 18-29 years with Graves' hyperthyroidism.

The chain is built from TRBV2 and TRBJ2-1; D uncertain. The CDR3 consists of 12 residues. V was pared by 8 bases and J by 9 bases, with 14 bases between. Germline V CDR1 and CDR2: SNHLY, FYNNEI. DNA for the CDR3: TGTGCCAGCCAATTCAGCACTGGTGAGCAGTTCTTC. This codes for CASQFSTGEQFF. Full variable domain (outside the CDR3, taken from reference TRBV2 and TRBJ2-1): EPEVTQTPSHQVTQMGQEVILRCVPISNHLYFYWYRQILGQKVEFLVSFYNNEISEKSEIFDDQFSVERPDGSNFTLKIRSTKLEDSAMYFCASQFSTGEQFFGPGTRLTVL.

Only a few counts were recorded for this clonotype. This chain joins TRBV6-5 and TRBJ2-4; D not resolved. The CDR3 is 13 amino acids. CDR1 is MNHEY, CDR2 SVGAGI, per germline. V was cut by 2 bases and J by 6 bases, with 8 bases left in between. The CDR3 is CASSYKFGNIQYF. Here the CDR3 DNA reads TGTGCCAGCAGTTACAAATTTGGAAACATTCAGTACTTC.

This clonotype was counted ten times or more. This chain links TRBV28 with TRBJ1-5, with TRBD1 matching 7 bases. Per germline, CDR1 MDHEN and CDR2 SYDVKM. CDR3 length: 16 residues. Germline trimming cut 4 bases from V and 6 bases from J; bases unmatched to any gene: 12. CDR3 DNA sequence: TGTGCCAGCAGTTCCCAGGGACAGCGTTTTTCTCAGCCCCAGCATTTT. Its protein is CASSSQGQRFSQPQHF.

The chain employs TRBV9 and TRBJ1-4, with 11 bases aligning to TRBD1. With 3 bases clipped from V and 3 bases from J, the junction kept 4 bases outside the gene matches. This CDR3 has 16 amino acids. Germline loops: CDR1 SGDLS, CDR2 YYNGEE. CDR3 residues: CASSGGQGASNEKLFF. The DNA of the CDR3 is TGTGCCAGCAGCGGAGGACAGGGGGCCTCTAATGAAAAACTGTTTTTT.

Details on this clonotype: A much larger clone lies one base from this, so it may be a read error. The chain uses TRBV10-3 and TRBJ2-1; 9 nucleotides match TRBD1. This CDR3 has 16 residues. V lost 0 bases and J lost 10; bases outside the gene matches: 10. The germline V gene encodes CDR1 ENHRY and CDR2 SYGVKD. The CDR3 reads CAISESGQGTTYEQFF. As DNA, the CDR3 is TGTGCCATCAGTGAGTCCGGACAGGGGACGACCTACGAGCAGTTCTTC.

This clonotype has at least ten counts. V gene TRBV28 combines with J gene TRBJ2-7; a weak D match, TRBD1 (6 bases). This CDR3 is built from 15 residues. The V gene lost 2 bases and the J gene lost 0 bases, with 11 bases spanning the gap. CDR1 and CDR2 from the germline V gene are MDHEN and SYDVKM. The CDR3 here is CASSLLDRSSYEQYF. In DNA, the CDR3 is TGTGCCAGCAGTTTACTAGACAGGAGCTCCTACGAGCAGTACTTC.

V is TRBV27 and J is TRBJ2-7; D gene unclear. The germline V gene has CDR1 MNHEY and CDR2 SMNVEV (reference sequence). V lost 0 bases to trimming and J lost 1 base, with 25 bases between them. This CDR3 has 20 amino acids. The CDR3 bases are TGTGCCAGCAGTTTATCGTCGCCCCAAGCCGGGCGAGTAGGATCCTACGAGCAGTACTTC. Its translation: CASSLSSPQAGRVGSYEQYF.

The CDR3 reads CASSQTVGTGLTDTQYF. The CDR3 DNA follows: TGTGCCAGCAGCCAAACCGTGGGGACAGGACTGACAGATACGCAGTATTTT. This chain connects TRBV7-9 to TRBJ2-3; TRBD1 matches at 8 bases. The CDR3 length is 17 residues. V shed 5 bases and J 3 bases; nucleotides not matched to a gene: 13. CDR1 and CDR2 from the germline V gene are SEHNR and FQNEAQ (reference sequence).

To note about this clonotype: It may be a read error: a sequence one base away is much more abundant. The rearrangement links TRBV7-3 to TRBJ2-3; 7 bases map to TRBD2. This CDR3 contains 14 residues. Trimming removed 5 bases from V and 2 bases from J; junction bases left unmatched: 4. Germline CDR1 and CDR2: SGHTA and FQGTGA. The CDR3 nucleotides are TGTGCCAGCAGCCAGAGCGGGATCACAGATACGCAGTATTTT. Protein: CASSQSGITDTQYF.

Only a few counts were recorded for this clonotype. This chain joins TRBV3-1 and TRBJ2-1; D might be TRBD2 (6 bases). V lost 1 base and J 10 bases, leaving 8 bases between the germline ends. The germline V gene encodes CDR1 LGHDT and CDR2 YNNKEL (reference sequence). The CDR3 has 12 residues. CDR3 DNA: TGTGCCAGCAGCCAAGCTGGGAGGGAGCAGTTCTTC. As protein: CASSQAGREQFF.

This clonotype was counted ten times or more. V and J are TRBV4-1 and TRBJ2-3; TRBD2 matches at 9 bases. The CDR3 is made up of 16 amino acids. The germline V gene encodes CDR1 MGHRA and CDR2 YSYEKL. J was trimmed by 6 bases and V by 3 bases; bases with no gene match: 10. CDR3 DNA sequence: TGCGCCAGCAGCCATGGCGGGAGGGCCGTCGGTGATACGCAGTATTTT. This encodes CASSHGGRAVGDTQYF.

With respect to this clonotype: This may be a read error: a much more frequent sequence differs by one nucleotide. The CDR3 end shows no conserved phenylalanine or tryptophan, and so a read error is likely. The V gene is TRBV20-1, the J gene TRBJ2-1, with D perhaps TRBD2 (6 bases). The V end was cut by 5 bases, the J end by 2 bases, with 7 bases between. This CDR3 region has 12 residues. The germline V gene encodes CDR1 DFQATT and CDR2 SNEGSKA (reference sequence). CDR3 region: CSALAAYNEQFL. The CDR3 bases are TGCAGTGCTTTAGCGGCCTACAATGAGCAGTTCCTC.

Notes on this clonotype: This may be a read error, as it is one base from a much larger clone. DNA for the CDR3: TGTGCCAGCAGCTTGGGGGCGACGAACTCTGGAGACACCATATATTTT. Translating it yields CASSLGATNSGDTIYF. V usage is TRBV7-9 and J usage is TRBJ1-3, with D tentatively TRBD1 (6 bases). Germline CDR1 is SEHNR and CDR2 is FQNEAQ (reference sequence). This CDR3 contains 16 residues. The full variable domain, rest sourced from reference TRBV7-9 and TRBJ1-3, is DTGVSQNPRHKITKRGQNVTFRCDPISEHNRLYWYRQTLGQGPEFLTYFQNEAQLEKSRLLSDRFSAERPKGSFSTLEIQRTEQGDSAMYLCASSLGATNSGDTIYFGEGSWLTVV.

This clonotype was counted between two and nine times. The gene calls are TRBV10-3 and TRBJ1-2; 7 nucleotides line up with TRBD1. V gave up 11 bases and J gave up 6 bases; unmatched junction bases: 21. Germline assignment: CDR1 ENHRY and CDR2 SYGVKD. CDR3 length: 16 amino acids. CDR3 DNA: TGTGCCGTATATGGAACCCCGACAGGGATTGATGATGGCTACACCTTC. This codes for CAVYGTPTGIDDGYTF.

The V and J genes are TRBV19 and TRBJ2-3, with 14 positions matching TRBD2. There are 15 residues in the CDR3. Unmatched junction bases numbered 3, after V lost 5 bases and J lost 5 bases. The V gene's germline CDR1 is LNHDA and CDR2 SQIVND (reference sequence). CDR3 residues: CASSRTSGRLDTQYF. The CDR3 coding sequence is TGTGCCAGTAGTCGGACTAGCGGGAGGTTAGATACGCAGTATTTT.

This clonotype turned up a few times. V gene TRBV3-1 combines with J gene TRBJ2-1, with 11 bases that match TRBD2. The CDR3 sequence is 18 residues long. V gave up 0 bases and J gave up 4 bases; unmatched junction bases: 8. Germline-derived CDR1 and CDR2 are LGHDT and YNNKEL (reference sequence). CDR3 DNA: TGTGCCAGCAGCCAAGATCGTGGCTTAGCGGGAGGGTACAATGAGCAGTTCTTC. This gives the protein CASSQDRGLAGGYNEQFF.

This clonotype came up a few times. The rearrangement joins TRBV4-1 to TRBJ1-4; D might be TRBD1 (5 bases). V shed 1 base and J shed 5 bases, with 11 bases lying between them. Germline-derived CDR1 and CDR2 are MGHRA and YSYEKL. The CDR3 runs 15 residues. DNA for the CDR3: TGCGCCAGCAGCCAAGCGAGACAGCCAAATGAAAAACTGTTTTTT. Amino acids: CASSQARQPNEKLFF.

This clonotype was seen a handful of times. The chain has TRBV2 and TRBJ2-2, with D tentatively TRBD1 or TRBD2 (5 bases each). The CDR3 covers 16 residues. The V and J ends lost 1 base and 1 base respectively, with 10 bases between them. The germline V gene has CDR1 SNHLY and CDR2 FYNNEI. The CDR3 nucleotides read TGTGCCAGCAGTGAAGGGTTGAGGGGGAACACCGGGGAGCTGTTTTTT. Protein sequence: CASSEGLRGNTGELFF.

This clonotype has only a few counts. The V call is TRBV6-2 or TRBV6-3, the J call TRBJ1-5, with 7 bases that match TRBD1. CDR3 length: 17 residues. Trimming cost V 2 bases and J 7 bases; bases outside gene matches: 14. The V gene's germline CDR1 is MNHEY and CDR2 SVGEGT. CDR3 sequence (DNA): TGTGCCAGCAGTTACGTTTGGAACAGGGGCGGCCTGCAGCCCCAGCATTTT. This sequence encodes CASSYVWNRGGLQPQHF.

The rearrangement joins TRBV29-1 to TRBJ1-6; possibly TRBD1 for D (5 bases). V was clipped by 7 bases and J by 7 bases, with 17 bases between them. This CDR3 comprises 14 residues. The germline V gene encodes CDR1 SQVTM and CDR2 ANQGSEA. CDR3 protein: CSALAGGENSPLHF. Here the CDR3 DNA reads TGCAGCGCCCTGGCGGGGGGGGAGAATTCACCCCTCCACTTT.

The CDR3 protein is CASSLYGQGRGYGYTF. In DNA form, the CDR3 reads TGTGCCAGCAGTTTATACGGACAGGGGAGGGGCTATGGCTACACCTTC. The J gene is TRBJ1-2, the V gene TRBV27, with TRBD1 matching over 9 bases. Looked up from germline, CDR1 is MNHEY and CDR2 is SMNVEV (reference sequence). The CDR3 spans 16 residues. Trimming took 1 base from V and 4 from J; bases not matched to a gene: 7.

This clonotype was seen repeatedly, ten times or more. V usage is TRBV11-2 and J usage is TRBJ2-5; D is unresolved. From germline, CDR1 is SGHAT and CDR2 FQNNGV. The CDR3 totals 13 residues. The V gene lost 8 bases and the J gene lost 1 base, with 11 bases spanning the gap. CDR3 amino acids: CASRLRVQETQYF. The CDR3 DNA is TGTGCCAGCCGGCTCCGGGTCCAAGAGACCCAGTACTTC.

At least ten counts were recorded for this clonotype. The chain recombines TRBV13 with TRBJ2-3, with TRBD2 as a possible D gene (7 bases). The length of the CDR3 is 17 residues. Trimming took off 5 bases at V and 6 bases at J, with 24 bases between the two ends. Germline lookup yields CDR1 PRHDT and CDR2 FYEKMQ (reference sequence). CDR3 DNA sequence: TGTGCCAGCAGCCCGGGGGGCGGTCGGGGCTCACGCGATACGCAGTATTTT. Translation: CASSPGGGRGSRDTQYF.

CDR3 protein: CASSILGMTYNEQFF. The CDR3 DNA follows: TGTGCCAGTAGTATCCTCGGGATGACCTACAATGAGCAGTTCTTC. V gene TRBV19 combines with J gene TRBJ2-1; D is possibly TRBD2 (5 bases). Deletions cut 3 bases from V and 2 bases from J, with 11 bases between. The CDR3 totals 15 residues. CDR1 is LNHDA and CDR2 is SQIVND in the germline V gene (reference sequence). Full variable domain (outside the CDR3, taken from reference TRBV19 and TRBJ2-1): DGGITQSPKYLFRKEGQNVTLSCEQNLNHDAMYWYRQDPGQGLRLIYYSQIVNDFQKGDIAEGYSVSREKKESFPLTVTSAQKNPTAFYLCASSILGMTYNEQFFGPGTRLTVL.

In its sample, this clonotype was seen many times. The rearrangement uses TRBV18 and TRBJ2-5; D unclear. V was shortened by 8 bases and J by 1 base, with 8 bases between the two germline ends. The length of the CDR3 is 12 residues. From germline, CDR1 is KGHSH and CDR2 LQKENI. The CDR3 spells CASSPIQETQYF. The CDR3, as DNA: TGTGCCAGCAGTCCAATCCAAGAGACCCAGTACTTC.